This TCR beta chain was captured by sequencing in a study of blood T cell repertoires in COVID-19. The CDR3 consists of 14 residues. Looked up from germline, CDR1 is MNHEY and CDR2 is SMNVEV (reference sequence). The trim removed 7 bases at V and 2 bases at J, leaving 7 bases unmatched. Assay used: immunoSEQ multiplex PCR; TCRdb lists only in-frame clones, some missing. The table includes 100,000 to 120,000 clones, approximately 85% detected once. The rearrangement uses TRBV27 and TRBJ2-7, with TRBD1 identical over 8 bases. The sample taken for sequencing was peripheral blood. The sequence derives from a human donor in a cohort sampled during active COVID-19. In DNA, the CDR3 is TGTGCCAGCAAGCCCGGGACAGGAGCCTACGAGCAGTACTTC. Its protein product is CASKPGTGAYEQYF.